This record covers a single TCR beta chain. These data are taken from a study of shared clonotypes between healthy human individuals. Once extracted for a subset, genomic DNA was divided evenly among several immunoSEQ plates. Methods used by the authors: Filtering differed since immunoSEQ provided only junctions, with no quality scores. Clones were read by immunoSEQ multiplex PCR, and TCRdb kept only the in-frame ones, dropping some. V and J calls and clone size are as listed in that table; D and trimming were resolved from the DNA. Found here are more than 1.2 million clones, approximately 98.5% of them singletons; the top ten hold under 0.45%. Donors were Caucasian adults residing in Nashville, Tennessee, USA. The V end lost 0 bases, the J end lost 1 base, and 17 bases lay between the germline ends. This CDR3 has 18 residues. The V gene's germline CDR1 is SGHRS and CDR2 YFSETQ.

The TCR comes from a man aged 25-40 years in good health. Specimen: naive CD4+ T cells sorted from blood. As for subset: CD45RA+ positively selected. The genes are TRBV5-1 and TRBJ2-1; the D gene is possibly TRBD1 (6 bases). The CDR3 spells CASSLAPPRQGSYNEQFF. CDR3 DNA: TGCGCCAGCAGCTTGGCCCCCCCCCGGCAGGGGTCCTACAATGAGCAGTTCTTC.